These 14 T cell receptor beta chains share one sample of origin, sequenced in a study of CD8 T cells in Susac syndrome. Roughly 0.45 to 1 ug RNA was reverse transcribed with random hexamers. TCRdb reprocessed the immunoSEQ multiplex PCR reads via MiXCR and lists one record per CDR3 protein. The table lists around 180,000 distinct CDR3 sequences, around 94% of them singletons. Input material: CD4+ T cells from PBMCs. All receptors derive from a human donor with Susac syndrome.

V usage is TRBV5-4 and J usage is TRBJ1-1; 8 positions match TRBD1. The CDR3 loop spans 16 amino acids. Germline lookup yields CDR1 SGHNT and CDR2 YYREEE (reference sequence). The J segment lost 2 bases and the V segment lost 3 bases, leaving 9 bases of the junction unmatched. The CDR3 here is CASSWDLTGGNTEAFF. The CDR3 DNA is TGTGCCAGCAGCTGGGACCTAACAGGGGGAAACACTGAAGCTTTCTTT. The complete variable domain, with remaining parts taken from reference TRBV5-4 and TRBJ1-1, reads ETGVTQSPTHLIKTRGQQVTLRCSSQSGHNTVSWYQQALGQGPQFIFQYYREEENGRGNFPPRFSGLQFPNYSSELNVNALELDDSALYLCASSWDLTGGNTEAFFGQGTRLTVV.

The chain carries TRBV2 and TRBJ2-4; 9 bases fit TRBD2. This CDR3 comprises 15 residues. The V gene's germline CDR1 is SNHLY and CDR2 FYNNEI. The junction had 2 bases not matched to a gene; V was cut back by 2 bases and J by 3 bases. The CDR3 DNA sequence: TGTGCCAGCAGTGAAAGCGGGGGGAACAAAAACATTCAGTACTTC. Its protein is CASSESGGNKNIQYF.

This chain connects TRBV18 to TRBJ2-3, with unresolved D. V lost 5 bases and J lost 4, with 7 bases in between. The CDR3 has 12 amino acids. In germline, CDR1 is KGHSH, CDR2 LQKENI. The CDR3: CASSTPPDTQYF. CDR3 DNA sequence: TGTGCCAGCTCAACCCCGCCAGATACGCAGTATTTT.

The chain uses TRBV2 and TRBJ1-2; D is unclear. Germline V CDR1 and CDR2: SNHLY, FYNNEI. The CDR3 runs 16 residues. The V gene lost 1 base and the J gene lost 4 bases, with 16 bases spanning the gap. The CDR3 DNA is TGTGCCAGCAGTGAAGACGGAGGTGACCATTCCTATGGCTACACCTTC. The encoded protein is CASSEDGGDHSYGYTF. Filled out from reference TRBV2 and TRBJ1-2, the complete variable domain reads EPEVTQTPSHQVTQMGQEVILRCVPISNHLYFYWYRQILGQKVEFLVSFYNNEISEKSEIFDDQFSVERPDGSNFTLKIRSTKLEDSAMYFCASSEDGGDHSYGYTFGSGTRLTVV.

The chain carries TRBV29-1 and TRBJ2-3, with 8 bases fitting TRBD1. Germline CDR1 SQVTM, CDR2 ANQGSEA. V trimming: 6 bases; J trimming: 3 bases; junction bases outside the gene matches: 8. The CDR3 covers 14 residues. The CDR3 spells CSVETGTGTDTQYF. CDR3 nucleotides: TGCAGCGTCGAAACCGGGACAGGAACAGATACGCAGTATTTT.

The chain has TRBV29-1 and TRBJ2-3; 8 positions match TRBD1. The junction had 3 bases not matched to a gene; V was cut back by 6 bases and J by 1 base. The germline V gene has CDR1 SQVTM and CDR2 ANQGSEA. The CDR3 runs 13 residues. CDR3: CSVTGGGTDTQYF. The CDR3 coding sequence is TGCAGCGTAACAGGGGGTGGCACAGATACGCAGTATTTT.

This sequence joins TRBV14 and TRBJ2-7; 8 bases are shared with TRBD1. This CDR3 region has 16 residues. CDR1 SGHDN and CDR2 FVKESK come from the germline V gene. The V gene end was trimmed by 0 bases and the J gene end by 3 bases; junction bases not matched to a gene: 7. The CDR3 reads CASSQDAYRGIYEQYF. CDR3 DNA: TGTGCCAGCAGCCAAGATGCGTACAGGGGGATCTACGAGCAGTACTTC.

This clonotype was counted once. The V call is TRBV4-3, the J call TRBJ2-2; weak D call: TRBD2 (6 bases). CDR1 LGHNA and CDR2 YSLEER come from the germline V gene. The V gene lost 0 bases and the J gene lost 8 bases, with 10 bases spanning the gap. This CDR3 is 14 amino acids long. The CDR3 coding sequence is TGCGCCAGCAGCCAAGATCCGGGGGATGGGGAGCTGTTTTTT. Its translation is CASSQDPGDGELFF.

The CDR3 region has the DNA TGCAGTGCCACCTCCGCCATGAACACTGAAGCTTTCTTT. Translation gives CSATSAMNTEAFF. This chain uses TRBV20-1 with TRBJ1-1; the D is unclear. Germline CDR1 is DFQATT and CDR2 is SNEGSKA (reference sequence). V was shortened by 6 bases and J by 0 bases, with 11 bases between the two germline ends. The CDR3 is made up of 13 amino acids.

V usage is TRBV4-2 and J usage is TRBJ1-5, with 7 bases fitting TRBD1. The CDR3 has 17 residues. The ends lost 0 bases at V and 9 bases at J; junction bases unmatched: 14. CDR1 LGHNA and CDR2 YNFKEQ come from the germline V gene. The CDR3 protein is CASSQDLRDSLTGPQHF. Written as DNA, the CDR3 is TGTGCCAGCAGCCAAGATCTCCGGGACAGCTTAACGGGGCCCCAGCATTTT.

The CDR3 coding sequence is TGTGCCACCAGCAGAGGTAGCGGGGGGGCCAATGAGCAGTTCTTC. Residues: CATSRGSGGANEQFF. J is TRBJ2-1 and V is TRBV15; 11 bases map to TRBD2. Germline V gives CDR1 LNHNV, CDR2 YYDKDF (reference sequence). The V segment lost 1 base and the J segment 6 bases; nucleotides outside the gene matches: 2. The CDR3 has 15 residues.

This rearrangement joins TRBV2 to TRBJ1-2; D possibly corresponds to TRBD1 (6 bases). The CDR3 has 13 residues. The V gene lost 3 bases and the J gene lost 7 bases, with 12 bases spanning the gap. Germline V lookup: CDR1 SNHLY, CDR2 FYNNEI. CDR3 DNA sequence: TGTGCCAGCAGTGATGAGGCAGGGGTTGGCTACACCTTC. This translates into CASSDEAGVGYTF.

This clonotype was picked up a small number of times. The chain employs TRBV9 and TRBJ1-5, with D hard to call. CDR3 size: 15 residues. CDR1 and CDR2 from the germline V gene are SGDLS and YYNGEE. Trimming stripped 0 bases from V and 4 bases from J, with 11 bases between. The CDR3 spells CASSVASDPNQPQHF. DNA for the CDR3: TGTGCCAGCAGCGTAGCTTCGGACCCAAATCAGCCCCAGCATTTT.

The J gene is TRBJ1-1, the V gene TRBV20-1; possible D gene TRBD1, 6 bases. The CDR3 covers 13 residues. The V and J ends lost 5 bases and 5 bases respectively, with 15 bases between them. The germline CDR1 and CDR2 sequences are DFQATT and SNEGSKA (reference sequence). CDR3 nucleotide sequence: TGCAGTGCTTATGGATCAGGGGTTACTGAAGCTTTCTTT. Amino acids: CSAYGSGVTEAFF.